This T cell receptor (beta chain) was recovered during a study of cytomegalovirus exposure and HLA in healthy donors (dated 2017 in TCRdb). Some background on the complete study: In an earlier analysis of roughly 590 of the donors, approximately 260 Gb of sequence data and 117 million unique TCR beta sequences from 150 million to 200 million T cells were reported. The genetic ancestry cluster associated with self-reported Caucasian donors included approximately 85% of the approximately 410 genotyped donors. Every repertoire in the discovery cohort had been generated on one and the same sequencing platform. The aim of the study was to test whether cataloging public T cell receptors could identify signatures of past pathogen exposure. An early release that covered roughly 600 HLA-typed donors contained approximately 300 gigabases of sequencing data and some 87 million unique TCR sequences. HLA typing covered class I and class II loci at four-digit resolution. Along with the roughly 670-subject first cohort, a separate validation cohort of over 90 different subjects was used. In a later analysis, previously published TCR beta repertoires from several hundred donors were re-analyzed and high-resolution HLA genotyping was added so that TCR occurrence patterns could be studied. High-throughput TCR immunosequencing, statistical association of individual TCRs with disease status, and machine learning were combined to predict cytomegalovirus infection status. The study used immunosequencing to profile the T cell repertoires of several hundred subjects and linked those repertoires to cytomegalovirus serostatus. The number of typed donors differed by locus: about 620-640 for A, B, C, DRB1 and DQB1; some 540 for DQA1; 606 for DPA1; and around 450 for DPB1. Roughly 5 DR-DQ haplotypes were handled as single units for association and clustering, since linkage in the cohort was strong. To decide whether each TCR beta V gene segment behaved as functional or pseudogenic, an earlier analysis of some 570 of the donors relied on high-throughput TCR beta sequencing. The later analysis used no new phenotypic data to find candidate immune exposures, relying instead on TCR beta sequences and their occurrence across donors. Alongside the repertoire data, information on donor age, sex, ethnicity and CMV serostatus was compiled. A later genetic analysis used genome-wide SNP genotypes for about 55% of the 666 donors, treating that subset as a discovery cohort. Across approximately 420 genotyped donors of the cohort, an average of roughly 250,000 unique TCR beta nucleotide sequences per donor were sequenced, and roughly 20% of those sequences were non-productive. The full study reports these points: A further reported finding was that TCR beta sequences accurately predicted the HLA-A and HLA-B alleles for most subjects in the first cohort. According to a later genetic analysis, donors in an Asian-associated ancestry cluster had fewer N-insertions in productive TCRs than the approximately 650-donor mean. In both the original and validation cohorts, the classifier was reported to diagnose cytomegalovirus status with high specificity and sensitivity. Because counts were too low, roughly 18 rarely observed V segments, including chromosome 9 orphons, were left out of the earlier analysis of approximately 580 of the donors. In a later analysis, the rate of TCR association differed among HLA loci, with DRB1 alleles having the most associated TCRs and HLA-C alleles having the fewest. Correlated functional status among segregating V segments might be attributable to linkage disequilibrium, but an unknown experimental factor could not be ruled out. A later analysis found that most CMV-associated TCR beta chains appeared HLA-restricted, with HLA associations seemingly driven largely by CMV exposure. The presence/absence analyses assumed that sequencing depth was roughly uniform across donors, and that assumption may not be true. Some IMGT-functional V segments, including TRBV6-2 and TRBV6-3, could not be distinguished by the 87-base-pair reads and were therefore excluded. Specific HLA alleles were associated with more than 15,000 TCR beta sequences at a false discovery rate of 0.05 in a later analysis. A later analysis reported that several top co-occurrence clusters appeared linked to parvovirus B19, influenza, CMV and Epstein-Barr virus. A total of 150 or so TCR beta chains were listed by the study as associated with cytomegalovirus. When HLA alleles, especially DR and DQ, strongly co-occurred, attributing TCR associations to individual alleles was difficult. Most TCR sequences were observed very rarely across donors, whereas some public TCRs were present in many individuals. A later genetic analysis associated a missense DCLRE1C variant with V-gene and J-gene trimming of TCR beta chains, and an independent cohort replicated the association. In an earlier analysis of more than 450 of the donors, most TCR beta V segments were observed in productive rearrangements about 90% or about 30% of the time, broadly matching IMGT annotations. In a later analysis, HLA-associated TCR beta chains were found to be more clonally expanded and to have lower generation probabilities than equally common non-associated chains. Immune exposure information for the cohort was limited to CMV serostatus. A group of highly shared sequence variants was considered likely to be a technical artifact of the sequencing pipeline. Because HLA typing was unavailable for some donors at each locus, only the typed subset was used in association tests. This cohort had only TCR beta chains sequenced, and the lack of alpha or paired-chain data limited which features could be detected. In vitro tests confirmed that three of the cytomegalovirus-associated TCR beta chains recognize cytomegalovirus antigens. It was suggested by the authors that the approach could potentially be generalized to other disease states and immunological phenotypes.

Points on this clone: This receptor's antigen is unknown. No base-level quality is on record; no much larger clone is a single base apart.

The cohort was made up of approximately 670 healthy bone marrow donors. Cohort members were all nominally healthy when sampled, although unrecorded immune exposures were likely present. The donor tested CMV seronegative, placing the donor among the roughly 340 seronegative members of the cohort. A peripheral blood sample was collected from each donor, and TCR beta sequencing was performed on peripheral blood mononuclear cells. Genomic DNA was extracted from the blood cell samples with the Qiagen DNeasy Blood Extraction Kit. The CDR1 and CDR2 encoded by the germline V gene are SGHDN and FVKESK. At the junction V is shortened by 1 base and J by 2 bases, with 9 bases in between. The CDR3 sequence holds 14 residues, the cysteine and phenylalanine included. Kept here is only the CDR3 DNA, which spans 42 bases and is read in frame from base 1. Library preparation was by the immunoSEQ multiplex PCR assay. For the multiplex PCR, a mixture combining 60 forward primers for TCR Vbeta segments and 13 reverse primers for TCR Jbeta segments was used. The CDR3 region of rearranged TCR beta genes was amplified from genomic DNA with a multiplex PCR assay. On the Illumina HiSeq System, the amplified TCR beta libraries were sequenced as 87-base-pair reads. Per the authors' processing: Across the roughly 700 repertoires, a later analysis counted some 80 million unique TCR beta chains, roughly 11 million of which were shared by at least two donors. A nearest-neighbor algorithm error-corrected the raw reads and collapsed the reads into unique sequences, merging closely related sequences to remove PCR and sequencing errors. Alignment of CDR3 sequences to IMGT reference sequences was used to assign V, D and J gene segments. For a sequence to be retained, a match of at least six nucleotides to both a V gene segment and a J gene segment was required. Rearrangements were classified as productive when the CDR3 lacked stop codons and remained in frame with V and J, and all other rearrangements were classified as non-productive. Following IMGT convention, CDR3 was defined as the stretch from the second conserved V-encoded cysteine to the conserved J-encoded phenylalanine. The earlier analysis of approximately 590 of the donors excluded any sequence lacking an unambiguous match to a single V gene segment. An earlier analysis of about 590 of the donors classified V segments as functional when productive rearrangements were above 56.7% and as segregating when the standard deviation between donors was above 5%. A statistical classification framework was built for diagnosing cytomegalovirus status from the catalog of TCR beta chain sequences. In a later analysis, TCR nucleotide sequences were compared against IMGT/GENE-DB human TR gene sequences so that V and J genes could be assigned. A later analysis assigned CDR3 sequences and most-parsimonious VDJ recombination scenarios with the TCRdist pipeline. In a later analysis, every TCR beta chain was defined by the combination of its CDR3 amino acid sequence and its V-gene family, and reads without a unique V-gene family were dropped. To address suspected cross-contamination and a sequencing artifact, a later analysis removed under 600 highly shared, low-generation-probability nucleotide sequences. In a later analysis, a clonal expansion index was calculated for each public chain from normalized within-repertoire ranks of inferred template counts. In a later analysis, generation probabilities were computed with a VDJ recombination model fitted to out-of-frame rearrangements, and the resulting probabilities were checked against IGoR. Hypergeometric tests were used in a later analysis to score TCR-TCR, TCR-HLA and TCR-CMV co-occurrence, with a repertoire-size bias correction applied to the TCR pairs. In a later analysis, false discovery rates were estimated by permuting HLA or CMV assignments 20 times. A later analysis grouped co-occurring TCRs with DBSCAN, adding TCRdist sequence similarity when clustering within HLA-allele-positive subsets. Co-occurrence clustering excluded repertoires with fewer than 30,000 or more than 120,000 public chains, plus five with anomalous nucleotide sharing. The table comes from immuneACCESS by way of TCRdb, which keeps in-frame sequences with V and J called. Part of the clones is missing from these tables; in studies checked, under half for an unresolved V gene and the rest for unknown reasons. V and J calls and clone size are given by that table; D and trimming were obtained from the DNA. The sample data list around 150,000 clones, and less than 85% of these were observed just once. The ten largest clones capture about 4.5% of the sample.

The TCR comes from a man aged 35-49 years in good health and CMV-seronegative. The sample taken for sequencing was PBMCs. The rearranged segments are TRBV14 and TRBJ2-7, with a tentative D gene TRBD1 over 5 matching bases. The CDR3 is CASSQVQGPYEQYF. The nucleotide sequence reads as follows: TGTGCCAGCAGCCAAGTGCAGGGCCCCTACGAGCAGTACTTC.